This T cell receptor (beta chain) originates from a study of early T cells in non-severe SARS-CoV-2 infection. At the level of the study: Alpha and beta chains were unpaired, from unsorted whole-blood bulk RNA.

Individual cDNA molecules received unique molecular identifiers. Via MiXCR, TCRdb re-called the 5' RACE reads, giving one row per CDR3 protein. The data contain around 50,000 distinct CDR3 sequences, approximately 4.1% of them singletons. Germline CDR1 is MDHEN and CDR2 is SYDVKM. The CDR3 runs to 17 residues. The V gene end was trimmed by 5 bases and the J gene end by 3 bases; junction bases not matched to a gene: 8. Overall study results and limits: CD4 and private specificities were missed by VDJdb matching, which favored anti-spike CD8 responses.

This clonotype has ten or more counts. Its specificity is unknown. The receptor comes from an adult who was a healthcare worker with PCR-confirmed SARS-CoV-2 infection or an uninfected control (not recorded which). V is TRBV28 and J is TRBJ2-5; 14 nucleotides align to TRBD2. Sequencing used whole blood. CDR3 DNA: TGTGCCAGCAGTCCCTGGACTAGCGGGGGGCCGGAAGAGACCCAGTACTTC. The encoded protein is CASSPWTSGGPEETQYF. Supplemented by reference TRBV28 and TRBJ2-5, the full variable domain reads DVKVTQSSRYLVKRTGEKVFLECVQDMDHENMFWYRQDPGLGLRLIYFSYDVKMKEKGDIPEGYSVSREKKERFSLILESASTNQTSMYLCASSPWTSGGPEETQYFGPGTRLLVL.